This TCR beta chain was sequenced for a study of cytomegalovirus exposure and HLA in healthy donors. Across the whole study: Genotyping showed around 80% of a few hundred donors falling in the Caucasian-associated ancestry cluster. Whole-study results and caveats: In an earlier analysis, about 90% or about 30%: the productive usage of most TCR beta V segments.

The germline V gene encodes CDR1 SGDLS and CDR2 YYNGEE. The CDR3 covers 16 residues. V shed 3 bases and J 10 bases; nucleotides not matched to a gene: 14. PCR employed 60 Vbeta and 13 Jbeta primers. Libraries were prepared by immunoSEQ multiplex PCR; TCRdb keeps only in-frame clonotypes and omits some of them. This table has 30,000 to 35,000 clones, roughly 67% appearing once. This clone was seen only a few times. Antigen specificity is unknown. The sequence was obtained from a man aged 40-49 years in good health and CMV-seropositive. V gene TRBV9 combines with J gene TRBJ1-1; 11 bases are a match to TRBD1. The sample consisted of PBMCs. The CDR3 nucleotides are TGTGCCAGCAGCGAAAGGACAGGGGGCGCCCCGGGGGGAGCTTTCTTT. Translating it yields CASSERTGGAPGGAFF.